A single sample gave rise to the 32 T cell receptor beta chains below, sequenced in a study of CD8 T cells in Susac syndrome. cDNA came from about 0.46 to 1 ug RNA primed by random hexamers. TCRdb ran MiXCR on the immunoSEQ multiplex PCR reads and lists one entry per CDR3 protein. The sample includes approximately 130,000 distinct CDR3 sequences, under 95% of them seen just once. Sequencing was carried out using CD8+ T cells from PBMCs. These receptors all stem from a human donor with multiple sclerosis.

The rearrangement joins TRBV18 to TRBJ2-1; 7 bases agree with TRBD1. Trimming cost V 1 base and J 5 bases; bases outside gene matches: 14. Germline V lookup: CDR1 KGHSH, CDR2 LQKENI. The CDR3 consists of 18 residues. CDR3 nucleotide sequence: TGTGCCAGCTCACCACAATACCGCTCGGACAGGATAGACAATGAGCAGTTCTTC. Amino acids: CASSPQYRSDRIDNEQFF.

The rearrangement joins TRBV20-1 to TRBJ1-5; the match to TRBD1 covers 7 bases. Germline CDR1 and CDR2: DFQATT and SNEGSKA (reference sequence). V gave up 5 bases and J gave up 2 bases; unmatched junction bases: 9. This CDR3 has 15 amino acids. The chain's CDR3 is CSARDSGWGNQPQHF. The CDR3 DNA follows: TGCAGTGCTCGGGACAGCGGTTGGGGCAATCAGCCCCAGCATTTT.

The chain combines TRBV3-1 with TRBJ2-5, with D hard to call. This CDR3 comprises 14 residues. V lost 0 bases to trimming and J lost 5 bases, with 10 bases between them. Per the germline V gene, CDR1 is LGHDT and CDR2 is YNNKEL (reference sequence). The CDR3 region is CASSQDHEAETQYF. For the CDR3, the DNA is TGTGCCAGCAGCCAAGATCATGAAGCGGAGACCCAGTACTTC.

This chain joins TRBV4-1 and TRBJ2-7; D is uncertain. Germline CDR1 MGHRA, CDR2 YSYEKL. The V end lost 0 bases, the J end lost 5 bases, and 14 bases lay between the germline ends. This CDR3 region has 15 residues. CDR3 DNA sequence: TGCGCCAGCAGCCAAGATGGAGCTAGGGTGGACGAGCAGTACTTC. It is translated as CASSQDGARVDEQYF.

The V call is TRBV7-8, the J call TRBJ2-2; 7 bases agree with TRBD1. This CDR3 is built from 12 residues. Germline CDR1 and CDR2: SGHVS and FQNEAQ. After removal of 6 bases from V and 6 bases from J, the junction contained 1 base not matched to a gene. The CDR3 DNA reads TGTGCCAGCAGTCAGGGGGCCGGGGAGCTGTTTTTT. Translation gives CASSQGAGELFF.

The gene calls are TRBV27 and TRBJ1-3; unclear D gene. V lost 3 bases and J 1 base, leaving 4 bases between the germline ends. From germline, CDR1 is MNHEY and CDR2 SMNVEV (reference sequence). CDR3 length equals 13 residues. In nucleotides, the CDR3 is TGTGCCAGCAGTTTTTCGTCTGGAAACACCATATATTTT. As protein: CASSFSSGNTIYF.

The chain combines TRBV27 with TRBJ2-1; no reliable D call. V gave up 1 base and J gave up 9 bases, with 4 bases separating them. This CDR3 contains 11 residues. Germline CDR1 MNHEY, CDR2 SMNVEV (reference sequence). The CDR3 reads CASSLYGEQFF. CDR3 sequence (DNA): TGTGCCAGCAGTTTATACGGTGAGCAGTTCTTC.

The chain recombines TRBV14 with TRBJ1-1, with D uncertain. The length of the CDR3 is 14 residues. Per the germline V gene, CDR1 is SGHDN and CDR2 is FVKESK. The V gene lost 1 base and the J gene lost 1 base, with 7 bases spanning the gap. Here the CDR3 reads CASSQVSGNTEAFF. In DNA form, the CDR3 reads TGTGCCAGCAGCCAAGTTTCGGGGAACACTGAAGCTTTCTTT.

V is TRBV30 and J is TRBJ1-1, with TRBD1 as a possible D gene (5 bases). Looked up from germline, CDR1 is GTSNPN and CDR2 is SVGIG (reference sequence). The V gene lost 8 bases and the J gene lost 5 bases, with 15 bases spanning the gap. The length of the CDR3 is 12 residues. The CDR3 is CAASGVWTEAFF. The CDR3 DNA is TGTGCCGCCTCGGGGGTATGGACTGAAGCTTTCTTT.

The gene calls are TRBV6-5 and TRBJ1-4; TRBD1 is a possible D gene (5 bases). The germline V and J ends were trimmed by 4 bases and 3 bases, with 12 bases remaining between them. This CDR3 comprises 15 residues. Germline lookup yields CDR1 MNHEY and CDR2 SVGAGI. CDR3 coding DNA: TGTGCCAGCAGTTTTTTCCAGGGTTCTAATGAAAAACTGTTTTTT. It translates to CASSFFQGSNEKLFF.

The chain couples TRBV13 to TRBJ2-1; 11 bases line up with TRBD2. Germline-derived CDR1 and CDR2 are PRHDT and FYEKMQ (reference sequence). V shed 6 bases and J 4 bases; nucleotides not matched to a gene: 8. This CDR3 is 16 amino acids long. The DNA of the CDR3 is TGTGCCAGCAGACCCATAGCGGGAGGGCCTTACAATGAGCAGTTCTTC. It encodes CASRPIAGGPYNEQFF.

This chain joins TRBV7-3 and TRBJ2-3; a possible D gene is TRBD2 (6 bases). CDR1 SGHTA and CDR2 FQGTGA come from the germline V gene. The CDR3 has 13 amino acids. Between the trimmed V and J ends, which lost 0 bases and 5 bases, there was a span of 6 bases. The CDR3 loop reads CASSLTGGDTQYF. The CDR3 DNA follows: TGTGCCAGCAGCTTAACCGGGGGAGATACGCAGTATTTT.

This sequence joins TRBV29-1 and TRBJ2-1; TRBD2 might be the D (5 bases). Germline-derived CDR1 and CDR2 are SQVTM and ANQGSEA. This CDR3 has 11 amino acids. Trimming cost V 6 bases and J 9 bases, with 12 bases left between them. CDR3 coding DNA: TGCAGCGTGACTACTCTCTCTGAGCAGTTCTTC. Translation: CSVTTLSEQFF.

The chain is built from TRBV25-1 and TRBJ2-2; 9 bases align to TRBD1. The CDR3 loop spans 17 amino acids. Germline CDR1 MGHDK, CDR2 SYGVNS. Trimming cost V 3 bases and J 1 base; bases outside gene matches: 6. The chain's CDR3 is CASSEYNRGQNTGELFF. CDR3 DNA sequence: TGTGCCAGCAGTGAGTACAACAGGGGGCAGAACACCGGGGAGCTGTTTTTT.

The chain combines TRBV7-9 with TRBJ2-3, with a possible D match to TRBD2 (6 bases). The CDR3 spans 14 residues. V was shortened by 4 bases and J by 5 bases, with 13 bases between the two germline ends. Germline CDR1 reads SEHNR; CDR2 reads FQNEAQ (reference sequence). The CDR3 sequence: CASSSASVEDTQYF. CDR3 bases: TGTGCCAGCAGCTCCGCTAGCGTGGAAGATACGCAGTATTTT.

The V call is TRBV5-1, the J call TRBJ2-1, with TRBD2 matching 10 bases. V gave up 3 bases and J gave up 6 bases; unmatched junction bases: 6. CDR1 is SGHRS, CDR2 YFSETQ, per germline. The CDR3 loop spans 15 amino acids. CDR3 DNA: TGCGCCAGCAGCTCTGAACTAGCGGGAAGCAATGAGCAGTTCTTC. It translates to CASSSELAGSNEQFF.

The V and J genes are TRBV7-9 and TRBJ2-7; 10 bases match TRBD2. J gave up 4 bases and V 3 bases, and 12 bases lay outside the gene matches. Germline lookup yields CDR1 SEHNR and CDR2 FQNEAQ (reference sequence). This CDR3 has 17 residues. CDR3 sequence reads: CASSLTAGGLGDYEQYF. CDR3 nucleotides: TGTGCCAGCAGCTTGACAGCGGGAGGGCTGGGGGATTACGAGCAGTACTTC. Full variable domain (missing parts from reference TRBV7-9 and TRBJ2-7): DTGVSQNPRHKITKRGQNVTFRCDPISEHNRLYWYRQTLGQGPEFLTYFQNEAQLEKSRLLSDRFSAERPKGSFSTLEIQRTEQGDSAMYLCASSLTAGGLGDYEQYFGPGTRLTVT.

The chain recombines TRBV7-9 with TRBJ2-2; perhaps TRBD2 as D (6 bases). V was pared by 2 bases and J by 6 bases, with 10 bases between. CDR3 length: 14 amino acids. CDR1 is SEHNR, CDR2 FQNEAQ, per germline (reference sequence). The CDR3: CASSLLGGSGELFF. For the CDR3, the DNA is TGTGCCAGCAGCTTATTGGGGGGATCCGGGGAGCTGTTTTTT.

The J gene is TRBJ1-5, the V gene TRBV12-3 or TRBV12-4; D is unresolved. This CDR3 comprises 13 residues. V was shortened by 5 bases and J by 7 bases, with 12 bases between the two germline ends. CDR3 nucleotides: TGTGCCAGCAGTCTCTGGGGAGGGCAGCCCCAGCATTTT. Amino acid sequence: CASSLWGGQPQHF.

The rearrangement uses TRBV4-2 and TRBJ2-3; 10 nucleotides agree with TRBD2. V shed 6 bases and J 4 bases; nucleotides not matched to a gene: 10. The CDR3 is 16 residues long. Germline V lookup: CDR1 LGHNA, CDR2 YNFKEQ. Here the CDR3 reads CASSNLLAGVSDTQYF. As DNA, the CDR3 is TGTGCCAGCAGTAACCTTCTAGCGGGAGTTTCAGATACGCAGTATTTT.

The gene calls are TRBV5-6 and TRBJ2-2; D unresolved. The CDR3 is 13 amino acids. In germline, CDR1 is SGHDT, CDR2 YYEEEE. Trimming pared 3 bases from V and 3 bases from J, leaving 6 bases between. The CDR3 sequence is CASSWGDTGELFF. The CDR3 coding sequence is TGTGCCAGCAGCTGGGGTGACACCGGGGAGCTGTTTTTT.

The chain combines TRBV7-8 with TRBJ2-1; D gene unclear. Germline V gene sequence: CDR1 SGHVS, CDR2 FQNEAQ. The CDR3 contains 15 residues. The germline V and J ends were trimmed by 4 bases and 5 bases, with 15 bases remaining between them. The CDR3 DNA sequence: TGTGCCAGCAGCTGCCCGGATTGCCGGGACAATGAGCAGTTCTTC. Amino acids: CASSCPDCRDNEQFF.

The rearrangement links TRBV9 to TRBJ1-1; perhaps TRBD1 as D (5 bases). Germline CDR1 and CDR2: SGDLS and YYNGEE. V was trimmed by 0 bases and J by 4 bases, leaving 7 bases between them. CDR3 length equals 13 residues. The CDR3 region is CASSVVDSTEAFF. In DNA form, the CDR3 reads TGTGCCAGCAGCGTAGTTGACAGCACTGAAGCTTTCTTT.

V is TRBV7-9 and J is TRBJ1-1; TRBD1 might be the D (6 bases). Trimming cost V 6 bases and J 7 bases, with 12 bases left between them. Per the germline V gene, CDR1 is SEHNR and CDR2 is FQNEAQ (reference sequence). The CDR3 runs to 12 residues. The chain's CDR3 is CASREGVLEAFF. The CDR3 bases are TGTGCCAGCAGGGAGGGGGTTCTTGAAGCTTTCTTT.

The V gene is TRBV7-9, the J gene TRBJ2-7; 7 bases are shared with TRBD2. Germline V gene data show CDR1 as SEHNR and CDR2 as FQNEAQ (reference sequence). J gave up 5 bases and V 4 bases, and 11 bases lay outside the gene matches. The CDR3 is 15 amino acids. CDR3 nucleotide sequence: TGTGCCAGCAGCTCCCCAGGGCGGGAGTTGGACGAGCAGTACTTC. This gives the protein CASSSPGRELDEQYF.

This clonotype has only one observation. J is TRBJ2-3 and V is TRBV27; a possible D gene is TRBD2 (5 bases). There are 20 residues in the CDR3. Trimming removed 3 bases at V and 0 bases at J, with 25 bases between. Germline CDR1 is MNHEY and CDR2 is SMNVEV (reference sequence). CDR3 nucleotides: TGTGCCAGCAGTTTTAGACTCAACTCAGCGGACCCTACTAGCACAGATACGCAGTATTTT. It is translated as CASSFRLNSADPTSTDTQYF.

The J gene is TRBJ2-7, the V gene TRBV27, with TRBD2 matching 10 bases. The CDR3 is made up of 15 amino acids. The J segment lost 2 bases and the V segment lost 4 bases, leaving 5 bases of the junction unmatched. Germline assignment: CDR1 MNHEY and CDR2 SMNVEV (reference sequence). The CDR3 region is CASSSLAGSAYEQYF. The CDR3 nucleotides read TGTGCCAGCAGTTCACTAGCGGGGTCCGCCTACGAGCAGTACTTC.

This chain connects TRBV27 to TRBJ2-7; TRBD2 might be the D (5 bases). Germline-derived CDR1 and CDR2 are MNHEY and SMNVEV (reference sequence). V lost 6 bases to trimming and J lost 3 bases, with 12 bases between them. The CDR3 runs 13 residues. CDR3 region: CASRVARDYEQYF. DNA of the CDR3: TGTGCCAGCAGGGTAGCGAGGGACTACGAGCAGTACTTC.

This chain uses TRBV29-1 with TRBJ2-5, with unresolved D. CDR1 SQVTM and CDR2 ANQGSEA come from the germline V gene. Trimming cost V 3 bases and J 1 base, with 6 bases left between them. CDR3 size: 12 residues. The CDR3 nucleotides are TGCAGCGTTGATGAGAGCCAAGAGACCCAGTACTTC. This encodes CSVDESQETQYF. Full variable domain (rest looked up from reference TRBV29-1 and TRBJ2-5): SAVISQKPSRDICQRGTSLTIQCQVDSQVTMMFWYRQQPGQSLTLIATANQGSEATYESGFVIDKFPISRPNLTFSTLTVSNMSPEDSSIYLCSVDESQETQYFGPGTRLLVL.

The chain has TRBV30 and TRBJ2-7; D perhaps matches TRBD1 (5 bases). The CDR3 consists of 11 residues. Germline values: CDR1 GTSNPN, CDR2 SVGIG (reference sequence). Trimming removed 1 base from V and 5 bases from J, with 6 bases in between. CDR3 sequence: CAWSEGDEQYF. The CDR3 DNA follows: TGTGCCTGGAGTGAAGGGGACGAGCAGTACTTC.

This clonotype was recorded only once. J is TRBJ2-7 and V is TRBV7-6; 7 positions agree with TRBD1. The V gene's germline CDR1 is SGHVS and CDR2 FNYEAQ. There are 16 residues in the CDR3. V trimming: 5 bases; J trimming: 2 bases; junction bases outside the gene matches: 12. The CDR3 here is CASSAREAGTAYEQYF. The CDR3 DNA reads as TGTGCCAGCAGCGCCCGCGAGGCCGGGACAGCCTACGAGCAGTACTTC.

The chain has TRBV27 and TRBJ1-2; no clear D gene. Germline V gives CDR1 MNHEY, CDR2 SMNVEV (reference sequence). The CDR3 loop spans 12 amino acids. V gave up 0 bases and J gave up 8 bases, with 7 bases separating them. CDR3 residues: CASSLSRWGYTF. DNA of the CDR3: TGTGCCAGCAGTTTATCCCGGTGGGGCTACACCTTC.